This T cell receptor beta chain stems from a study of cytomegalovirus exposure and HLA in healthy donors. The study's findings and limits: The listing of 150 to 200 TCR beta chains classed them as cytomegalovirus-associated. The finding came from a later analysis; first-cohort TCR clusters tended to co-occur in the roughly 110 validation repertoires.

On this clone: Its target is not known.

The data were produced by immunoSEQ multiplex PCR, yet TCRdb's version contains in-frame clones alone and is incomplete. The sample lists 120,000 or so clones, around 95% occurring once. The length of the CDR3 is 14 residues. The V gene's germline CDR1 is SQVTM and CDR2 ANQGSEA. The J segment lost 8 bases and the V segment lost 3 bases, leaving 9 bases of the junction unmatched. Sequenced material: PBMCs. The chain is built from TRBV29-1 and TRBJ1-4, with 7 bases aligning to TRBD1. The source of this sequence is a man younger than 35 in good health and CMV-seronegative. Here the CDR3 DNA reads TGCAGCGTTGATTTAGGGGGCAGGGGCGAAAAACTGTTTTTT. Protein: CSVDLGGRGEKLFF.